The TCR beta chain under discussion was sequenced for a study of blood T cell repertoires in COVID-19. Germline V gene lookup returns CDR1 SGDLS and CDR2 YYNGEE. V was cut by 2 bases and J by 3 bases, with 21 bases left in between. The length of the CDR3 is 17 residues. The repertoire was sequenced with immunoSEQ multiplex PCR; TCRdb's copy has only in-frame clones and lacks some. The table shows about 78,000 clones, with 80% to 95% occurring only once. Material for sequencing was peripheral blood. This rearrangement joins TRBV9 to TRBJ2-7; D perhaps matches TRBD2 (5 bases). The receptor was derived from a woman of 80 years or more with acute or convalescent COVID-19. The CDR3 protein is CASSVSGGGGLLYEQYF. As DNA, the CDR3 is TGTGCCAGCAGCGTCTCCGGCGGAGGAGGTCTCCTCTACGAGCAGTACTTC.